Each of the 20 T cell receptor beta chains below was sequenced from the same sample in a study of cytomegalovirus exposure and HLA in healthy donors. The PCR used 60 Vbeta and 13 Jbeta primers. Profiled with immunoSEQ multiplex PCR; TCRdb holds only in-frame clones, not every one. The sample has under 200,000 clones, approximately 79% seen once. The sequenced sample consisted of PBMCs. Source of these receptors: a male donor in good health and CMV-seronegative.

This chain connects TRBV6-6 to TRBJ2-7; 10 bases are shared with TRBD2. Germline V gene lookup returns CDR1 MNHNY and CDR2 SVGAGI (reference sequence). The V gene end was trimmed by 4 bases and the J gene end by 1 base; junction bases not matched to a gene: 7. This CDR3 contains 16 residues. The CDR3: CASSSQLAGLSYEQYF. CDR3 in DNA: TGTGCCAGCAGTTCCCAACTAGCGGGGCTGTCCTACGAGCAGTACTTC.

The gene calls are TRBV10-3 and TRBJ2-2, with 12 bases fitting TRBD2. V was pared by 0 bases and J by 3 bases, with 5 bases of the junction left unmatched. The CDR3 consists of 18 residues. CDR1 is ENHRY and CDR2 is SYGVKD in the germline V gene. CDR3 loop: CAISESRTSGADTGELFF. Here the CDR3 DNA reads TGTGCCATCAGTGAGTCGCGGACTAGCGGGGCCGACACCGGGGAGCTGTTTTTT.

The J gene is TRBJ1-5, the V gene TRBV10-2, with D possibly matching TRBD1 (6 bases). Between the trimmed V and J ends, which lost 2 bases and 3 bases, there was a span of 8 bases. The CDR3 runs to 14 residues. Germline CDR1 reads WSHSY; CDR2 reads SAAADI. CDR3 bases: TGCGCCAGCAGTGAGAGGGGGTACAATCAGCCCCAGCATTTT. Translation: CASSERGYNQPQHF.

This rearrangement joins TRBV9 to TRBJ2-7; 8 bases match TRBD2. This CDR3 region has 13 residues. Germline CDR1 SGDLS, CDR2 YYNGEE. J was trimmed by 2 bases and V by 7 bases; bases with no gene match: 5. For the CDR3, the DNA is TGTGCCAGCTCGGGGGGGCCTCCCTACGAGCAGTACTTC. Amino acid sequence: CASSGGPPYEQYF.

The V and J genes are TRBV4-1 and TRBJ1-5; D uncertain. The germline V and J ends were trimmed by 0 bases and 5 bases, with 14 bases remaining between them. Germline V gene lookup returns CDR1 MGHRA and CDR2 YSYEKL. CDR3 size: 16 residues. The CDR3 sequence is CASSQDGRSWDQPQHF. The DNA for the CDR3 is TGCGCCAGCAGCCAAGATGGTCGGAGTTGGGATCAGCCCCAGCATTTT.

For the CDR3, the DNA is TGTGCCAGCAGCTTACCGGGGACAGATACGCAGTATTTT. This sequence encodes CASSLPGTDTQYF. The J gene is TRBJ2-3, the V gene TRBV7-2, with a tentative D call TRBD2 (5 bases). Per germline, CDR1 SGHTA and CDR2 FQGNSA. The CDR3 runs 13 residues. Deletions cut 2 bases from V and 3 bases from J, with 6 bases between.

This clone appeared a single time. This sequence joins TRBV18 and TRBJ1-5; D is possibly TRBD1 (5 bases). Germline loops: CDR1 KGHSH, CDR2 LQKENI. The CDR3 totals 16 residues. V lost 3 bases to trimming and J lost 3 bases, with 15 bases between them. CDR3 protein: CASSPGEGMFNQPQHF. The CDR3 DNA is TGTGCCAGCTCACCCGGGGAGGGGATGTTCAATCAGCCCCAGCATTTT.

The rearrangement joins TRBV18 to TRBJ2-6; tentative D call: TRBD1 (5 bases). Germline CDR1 reads KGHSH; CDR2 reads LQKENI. V gave up 6 bases and J gave up 2 bases, with 14 bases separating them. The CDR3 is made up of 16 amino acids. Written as DNA, the CDR3 is TGTGCCAGCTCCCCCGCCACCAGGGCTGGGGCCAACGTCCTGACTTTC. Its translation: CASSPATRAGANVLTF.

This clone was picked up a small number of times. This chain connects TRBV5-1 to TRBJ2-2, with TRBD1 as a possible D gene (6 bases). The V gene lost 4 bases and the J gene lost 7 bases, with 14 bases spanning the gap. The CDR3 sequence is 14 residues long. The germline V gene encodes CDR1 SGHRS and CDR2 YFSETQ. The CDR3 here is CASSARGSSGELFF. The CDR3 DNA follows: TGCGCCAGCAGCGCCAGGGGTTCCAGCGGGGAGCTGTTTTTT.

This chain links TRBV11-3 with TRBJ2-2; 7 positions agree with TRBD1. J gave up 3 bases and V 1 base, and 2 bases lay outside the gene matches. The CDR3 consists of 15 residues. Germline-derived CDR1 and CDR2 are SGHNT and YENEEA. The CDR3 spells CASSLGQGDTGELFF. The CDR3 DNA reads as TGTGCCAGCAGCTTAGGACAGGGCGACACCGGGGAGCTGTTTTTT.

V gene TRBV6-5 combines with J gene TRBJ1-3; tentatively, D is TRBD1 (5 bases). The CDR3 runs 15 residues. In germline, CDR1 is MNHEY, CDR2 SVGAGI. Between the trimmed V and J ends, which lost 7 bases and 0 bases, there was a span of 13 bases. The CDR3 loop is CASTGRGSSGNTIYF. DNA of the CDR3: TGTGCCAGCACTGGGCGGGGGAGCTCTGGAAACACCATATATTTT.

The chain uses TRBV12-5 and TRBJ2-2; 8 bases map to TRBD1. Trimming at V came to 4 bases and at J to 5 bases, leaving 12 bases not matched to a gene. The CDR3 spans 17 residues. In germline, CDR1 is LGHNT, CDR2 FRNRAP. CDR3 protein: CASGSPGPGTGTGELFF. The CDR3 bases are TGTGCTAGTGGTTCCCCAGGGCCCGGGACAGGAACCGGGGAGCTGTTTTTT.

The chain recombines TRBV23-1 with TRBJ1-2, with 10 bases aligning to TRBD1. TRBV23-1 is filed as an ORF, its function uncertain. J gave up 6 bases and V 0 bases, and 1 base lay outside the gene matches. The CDR3 sequence is 14 residues long. The CDR3 DNA sequence: TGCGCCAGCAGTCAATCAGGGACAGGGGATGGCTACACCTTC. Translation: CASSQSGTGDGYTF.

V is TRBV7-9 and J is TRBJ1-1; D remains unclear. V shed 2 bases and J shed 0 bases, with 4 bases lying between them. CDR3 length: 13 residues. The germline CDR1 and CDR2 sequences are SEHNR and FQNEAQ (reference sequence). CDR3 sequence (DNA): TGTGCCAGCAGCTTACAGATGAACACTGAAGCTTTCTTT. This sequence encodes CASSLQMNTEAFF.

The CDR3 loop is CASSRDRDTRTTQYF. CDR3 nucleotide sequence: TGTGCCAGCAGCAGGGACAGGGATACGAGAACGACCCAGTACTTC. This sequence joins TRBV5-4 and TRBJ2-5, with 9 nucleotides matching TRBD1. CDR1 and CDR2 from the germline V gene are SGHNT and YYREEE (reference sequence). The CDR3 loop spans 15 amino acids. Losses at the gene ends were 4 bases for V and 7 bases for J; bases not matched to a gene: 11.

In its sample, this clone was seen once. This chain links TRBV5-5 with TRBJ1-6; maybe TRBD1 (6 bases). This CDR3 is 16 amino acids long. The V gene lost 3 bases and the J gene lost 14 bases, with 24 bases spanning the gap. CDR1 is SGHKS, CDR2 YYEKEE, per germline (reference sequence). In nucleotides, the CDR3 is TGTGCCAGCAGCTGGAATCATAAACAGGGCTCCGACACCCTCCACTTT. It is translated as CASSWNHKQGSDTLHF.

V usage is TRBV5-6 and J usage is TRBJ2-7; D remains unclear. The CDR3 runs 12 residues. V lost 3 bases and J lost 4, with 8 bases in between. The V gene's germline CDR1 is SGHDT and CDR2 YYEEEE. Written as DNA, the CDR3 is TGTGCCAGCAGCTCCTCCCGTTACGAGCAGTACTTC. Translating it yields CASSSSRYEQYF.

The table lists this clone with a count of one. The chain recombines TRBV7-9 with TRBJ2-1; D may be TRBD1 (6 bases). Trimming removed 5 bases at V and 4 bases at J, with 18 bases between. This CDR3 has 16 amino acids. CDR1 is SEHNR and CDR2 is FQNEAQ in the germline V gene (reference sequence). This chain's CDR3 is CASSTWGQGLYNEQFF. Written as DNA, the CDR3 is TGTGCCAGCAGCACCTGGGGGCAGGGGCTTTACAATGAGCAGTTCTTC.

The chain recombines TRBV7-8 with TRBJ2-1; 10 nucleotides agree with TRBD2. Germline CDR1 is SGHVS and CDR2 is FQNEAQ. The trim removed 5 bases at V and 4 bases at J, leaving 5 bases unmatched. CDR3 size: 15 residues. CDR3: CASSLSGGSYNEQFF. The CDR3 DNA reads TGTGCCAGCAGCCTTAGCGGGGGGTCTTACAATGAGCAGTTCTTC.

V is TRBV5-8 and J is TRBJ2-7, with a weak D call TRBD2 (5 bases). This CDR3 comprises 15 residues. The germline CDR1 and CDR2 sequences are SGHTS and YDEGEE. V was trimmed by 2 bases and J by 3 bases, leaving 15 bases between them. The CDR3 region is CASSFSPGSIYEQYF. The CDR3 coding sequence is TGTGCCAGCAGCTTTAGTCCGGGATCGATCTACGAGCAGTACTTC. Combining the CDR3 with reference TRBV5-8 and TRBJ2-7 gives the whole variable domain EAGVTQSPTHLIKTRGQQATLRCSPISGHTSVYWYQQALGLGLQFLLWYDEGEERNRGNFPPRFSGRQFPNYSSELNVNALELEDSALYLCASSFSPGSIYEQYFGPGTRLTVT.